One sample yielded the 10 T cell receptor beta chains listed below, sequenced in a study of T cell repertoires in cytomegalovirus infection. Each CDR3 protein is one row after TCRdb ran MiXCR on the reads. The table lists some 220,000 distinct CDR3 sequences, over 9% of them singletons. The sequenced sample consisted of PBMCs. These receptors were taken from a human donor in good health (CMV status not recorded). Some clones in this sample may be carry-over from other donors' samples.

This sequence joins TRBV20-1 and TRBJ2-1, with 10 bases aligning to TRBD2. The CDR3 extends over 16 amino acids. In germline, CDR1 is DFQATT, CDR2 SNEGSKA (reference sequence). V lost 3 bases and J lost 1; bases outside the gene matches: 6. In DNA, the CDR3 is TGCAGTGCTAGTGGGCTAGCGGGGGAGTCCTACAATGAGCAGTTCTTC. This encodes CSASGLAGESYNEQFF.

This clonotype occurred a few times. The CDR3 nucleotides are TGTGCCAGCAGCCAAGTATCCAGGTCTGGCTACACCTTC. It is translated as CASSQVSRSGYTF. The chain links TRBV14 to TRBJ1-2; no firm D call. CDR3 length: 13 residues. Trimming removed 1 base from V and 7 bases from J, with 10 bases in between. Germline values: CDR1 SGHDN, CDR2 FVKESK. Variable domain in full (rest from reference TRBV14 and TRBJ1-2): EAGVTQFPSHSVIEKGQTVTLRCDPISGHDNLYWYRRVMGKEIKFLLHFVKESKQDESGMPNNRFLAERTGGTYSTLKVQPAELEDSGVYFCASSQVSRSGYTFGSGTRLTVV.

The rearrangement links TRBV19 to TRBJ1-5, with D hard to call. The V gene lost 6 bases and the J gene lost 4 bases, with 10 bases spanning the gap. This CDR3 spans 13 amino acids. Germline V gene lookup returns CDR1 LNHDA and CDR2 SQIVND (reference sequence). CDR3 amino acids: CASRMTGNQPQHF. CDR3 sequence (DNA): TGTGCCAGTAGGATGACGGGGAATCAGCCCCAGCATTTT.

In its sample, this clonotype was seen many times. CDR3 sequence: CASSYVSLVYNEQFF. In nucleotides, the CDR3 is TGTGCCAGCAGTTACGTGAGTCTTGTCTACAATGAGCAGTTCTTC. The chain has TRBV6-6 and TRBJ2-1; D ambiguous. This CDR3 is built from 15 residues. V was pared by 2 bases and J by 3 bases, with 11 bases between. Germline V lookup: CDR1 MNHNY, CDR2 SVGAGI (reference sequence).

The chain recombines TRBV5-1 with TRBJ1-5; D possibly corresponds to TRBD1 (5 bases). CDR1 and CDR2 (germline): SGHRS, YFSETQ. This CDR3 contains 14 residues. The germline V and J ends were trimmed by 4 bases and 5 bases, with 13 bases remaining between them. CDR3 coding DNA: TGCGCCAGCAGCCTGGGGGGGAAGGATCAGCCCCAGCATTTT. Translated: CASSLGGKDQPQHF.

This clonotype appeared many times. V gene TRBV6-5 combines with J gene TRBJ2-1, with TRBD2 matching 7 bases. Trimming took 6 bases from V and 5 from J; bases not matched to a gene: 13. Germline V gene sequence: CDR1 MNHEY, CDR2 SVGAGI. The CDR3 is 16 residues long. CDR3 loop: CASSTEGKGGDNEQFF. The CDR3 DNA reads as TGTGCCAGCAGCACCGAGGGGAAGGGAGGGGACAATGAGCAGTTCTTC.

This clonotype was seen repeatedly, ten times or more. V and J are TRBV7-2 and TRBJ2-7, with 10 nucleotides matching TRBD2. The V segment lost 2 bases and the J segment 8 bases; nucleotides outside the gene matches: 15. This CDR3 has 17 amino acids. Germline V gives CDR1 SGHTA, CDR2 FQGNSA. In DNA form, the CDR3 reads TGTGCCAGCAGCTTAAGAGGGGCTAGCGGGGGACGAGAGAAGCAGTACTTC. Residues: CASSLRGASGGREKQYF.

This clonotype was recorded many times. The rearrangement uses TRBV7-2 and TRBJ2-5, with 9 bases lining up with TRBD2. Per germline, CDR1 SGHTA and CDR2 FQGNSA. The CDR3 contains 14 residues. Losses at the gene ends were 3 bases for V and 5 bases for J; bases not matched to a gene: 4. CDR3 residues: CASSFSGSTETQYF. In DNA, the CDR3 is TGTGCCAGCAGCTTTAGCGGGAGTACGGAGACCCAGTACTTC.

This clonotype came up many times. The chain employs TRBV7-2 and TRBJ2-7, with 7 bases matching TRBD2. CDR1 is SGHTA, CDR2 FQGNSA, per germline. The CDR3 length is 14 residues. The junction had 8 bases not matched to a gene; V was cut back by 7 bases and J by 2 bases. DNA of the CDR3: TGTGCCAGCACCGAGACCGGGACTACCTACGAGCAGTACTTC. Translation gives CASTETGTTYEQYF.

This clonotype appeared many times. The chain recombines TRBV7-2 with TRBJ2-1, with 7 bases lining up with TRBD2. J gave up 3 bases and V 2 bases, and 10 bases lay outside the gene matches. Looked up from germline, CDR1 is SGHTA and CDR2 is FQGNSA. CDR3 size: 17 residues. The CDR3 DNA reads as TGTGCCAGCAGCTTATCTTCAGGGCCGGGAGGCTACAATGAGCAGTTCTTC. Translation gives CASSLSSGPGGYNEQFF.